The 6 T cell receptor beta chains presented below share a single source sample, sequenced in a study of OX40 agonist ivuxolimab in advanced cancers. TCRdb's table, derived via immunoSEQ multiplex PCR, lists solely in-frame clones and lacks some. The sample records 20,000 to 25,000 clones, approximately 84% being singletons. Sequenced here: CD4+ or CD8+ T cells sorted from blood, sampled in a trial of the OX40 agonist ivuxolimab. Receptor source: an adult with an advanced solid tumor such as melanoma, head and neck, liver or kidney cancer.

The CDR3 is CASSPGAGTQYF. CDR3 sequence (DNA): TGTGCCAGCAGCCCTGGGGCGGGTACGCAGTATTTT. This sequence joins TRBV7-6 and TRBJ2-3; D possibly uses TRBD1 or TRBD2 (5 bases each). V dropped 5 bases and J dropped 8 bases, with 11 bases sitting between them. This CDR3 comprises 12 residues. Germline V gene data show CDR1 as SGHVS and CDR2 as FNYEAQ.

CDR3: CASSLEPGEDTGELFF. CDR3 bases: TGCGCCAGCAGCTTAGAACCGGGGGAAGACACCGGGGAGCTGTTTTTT. This rearrangement joins TRBV5-1 to TRBJ2-2; D is perhaps TRBD2 (6 bases). Germline V gene data show CDR1 as SGHRS and CDR2 as YFSETQ. CDR3 length equals 16 residues. The V gene lost 2 bases and the J gene lost 3 bases, with 14 bases spanning the gap.

This chain connects TRBV10-1 to TRBJ2-1; D unresolved. Per the germline V gene, CDR1 is WNHNN and CDR2 is SYGVQD (reference sequence). This CDR3 has 14 amino acids. V dropped 7 bases and J dropped 9 bases, with 19 bases sitting between them. CDR3: CASIKGKCLGEQFF. The CDR3 DNA reads as TGCGCCAGCATAAAGGGAAAGTGTCTCGGTGAGCAGTTCTTC.

The chain is built from TRBV6-1 and TRBJ1-1; D possibly corresponds to TRBD1 (5 bases). This CDR3 has 16 residues. With 2 bases removed from V and 0 bases from J, the gap between germline ends came to 13 bases. Germline CDR1 reads MNHNS; CDR2 reads SASEGT. The CDR3 nucleotides are TGTGCCAGCAGTGAATGGGAAGACAGAATGAACACTGAAGCTTTCTTT. Encoded protein: CASSEWEDRMNTEAFF.

The rearrangement links TRBV5-1 to TRBJ1-2; 10 nucleotides line up with TRBD1. The CDR3 runs to 15 residues. CDR1 and CDR2 (germline): SGHRS, YFSETQ. The ends lost 3 bases at V and 7 bases at J; junction bases unmatched: 9. The CDR3 sequence is CASSWTGGNAVGYTF. The CDR3 DNA sequence: TGCGCCAGCAGCTGGACAGGGGGAAACGCGGTTGGCTACACCTTC. The full variable domain, with the rest looked up from reference TRBV5-1 and TRBJ1-2, is KAGVTQTPRYLIKTRGQQVTLSCSPISGHRSVSWYQQTPGQGLQFLFEYFSETQRNKGNFPGRFSGRQFSNSRSEMNVSTLELGDSALYLCASSWTGGNAVGYTFGSGTRLTVV.

This clone was counted only a few times. The rearrangement uses TRBV9 and TRBJ1-6; 7 bases fit TRBD1. The V gene end was trimmed by 0 bases and the J gene end by 5 bases; junction bases not matched to a gene: 2. Germline values: CDR1 SGDLS, CDR2 YYNGEE. This CDR3 is built from 15 residues. Here the CDR3 reads CASSVEGTDNSPLHF. In nucleotides, the CDR3 is TGTGCCAGCAGCGTAGAGGGGACAGATAATTCACCCCTCCACTTT. The full variable domain, rest sourced from reference TRBV9 and TRBJ1-6, is DSGVTQTPKHLITATGQRVTLRCSPRSGDLSVYWYQQSLDQGLQFLIQYYNGEERAKGNILERFSAQQFPDLHSELNLSSLELGDSALYFCASSVEGTDNSPLHFGNGTRLTVT.